The T cell receptor (beta chain) described here comes from a study of cytomegalovirus exposure and HLA in healthy donors. Primers included in the PCR were 60 Vbeta and 13 Jbeta primers. Using immunoSEQ multiplex PCR, the repertoire was profiled, and TCRdb retains in-frame clones only, with some absent. Counted here are some 150,000 clones, approximately 78% occurring once; the ten biggest clones make up about 7%. As for this clone: The antigen is undetermined.

The CDR3 has 15 amino acids. J was trimmed by 6 bases and V by 4 bases; bases with no gene match: 6. CDR1 and CDR2 from the germline V gene are KGHSH and LQKENI. Findings and caveats of the study: Earlier results showed most TCR beta V segments being productive about 87% or about 30% of the time. Reportedly, a later analysis found an Asian-associated ancestry cluster had fewer N-insertions than the roughly 700-donor mean.

This chain joins TRBV18 and TRBJ2-1; 10 bases agree with TRBD1. The sequencing sample was made of PBMCs. The sequence came from a woman in her twenties or thirties in good health and CMV-seropositive. Here the CDR3 DNA reads TGTGCCAGCTCACTCGGACAGGGGGGTCTCAATGAGCAGTTCTTC. This translates into CASSLGQGGLNEQFF.